This T cell receptor (beta chain) was found in a study of blood T cell repertoires in COVID-19. Germline V gene data show CDR1 as KGHSH and CDR2 as LQKENI. The CDR3 contains 14 residues. Trimming removed 3 bases at V and 4 bases at J, with 10 bases between. Profiled with immunoSEQ multiplex PCR; TCRdb holds only in-frame clones, not every one. The sample includes 250,000 to 350,000 clones, around nine tenths seen only once; the top ten take more than 0.75%. This chain links TRBV18 with TRBJ1-5; D possibly corresponds to TRBD1 (5 bases). The receptor was derived from a man younger than 45 with acute or convalescent COVID-19. Specimen: peripheral blood. The CDR3 here is CASSPGKGNQPQHF. CDR3 nucleotides: TGTGCCAGCTCACCGGGGAAGGGGAATCAGCCCCAGCATTTT.